This TCR beta chain was identified in a study of control samples from healthy donors and cancer patients. Germline V gene sequence: CDR1 SGHTA, CDR2 FQGNSA. The CDR3 spans 17 residues. J was trimmed by 5 bases and V by 1 base; bases with no gene match: 11. Only in-frame clones appear in the TCRdb table, and some are missing; sequencing was by immunoSEQ multiplex PCR. The repertoire consists of 75,000 to 80,000 clones, with approximately 88% occurring once and the leading ten covering around a tenth. The source of this sequence is a woman in her forties or fifties with colorectal cancer. J is TRBJ2-3 and V is TRBV7-2; 8 bases are a match to TRBD2. Sequenced input: PBMCs. The CDR3 reads CASSLGPAGGKRDTQYF. The CDR3 nucleotides read TGTGCCAGCAGCTTAGGCCCCGCGGGGGGTAAAAGAGATACGCAGTATTTT. The variable domain in full, with the rest retrieved from reference TRBV7-2 and TRBJ2-3, is GAGVSQSPSNKVTEKGKDVELRCDPISGHTALYWYRQSLGQGLEFLIYFQGNSAPDKSGLPSDRFSAERTGGSVSTLTIQRTQQEDSAVYLCASSLGPAGGKRDTQYFGPGTRLTVL.